The 20 T cell receptor beta chains reported below all come from one sample, sequenced in a study of beta chain features in type 1 diabetes. The whole isolated RNA underwent reverse transcription, so sequencing captured expressed TCRB transcripts. Assay used: immunoSEQ multiplex PCR; TCRdb lists only in-frame clones, some missing. The data show around 340,000 clones, under 8.5% seen once. The sequencing input was central memory CD4+ T cells from blood. These receptors all stem from a woman aged 18-29 years in good health.

The table lists this clone with many counts. The chain uses TRBV7-2 and TRBJ2-5; 7 bases are shared with TRBD1. CDR1 and CDR2 from the germline V gene are SGHTA and FQGNSA. The CDR3 runs to 14 residues. J lost 4 bases, V lost 8 bases, and 10 bases had no gene match. DNA of the CDR3: TGTGCCAGCGGGAACCGACAGGGATTAGAGACCCAGTACTTC. Amino acids: CASGNRQGLETQYF. Combining the CDR3 with reference TRBV7-2 and TRBJ2-5 gives the whole variable domain GAGVSQSPSNKVTEKGKDVELRCDPISGHTALYWYRQSLGQGLEFLIYFQGNSAPDKSGLPSDRFSAERTGGSVSTLTIQRTQQEDSAVYLCASGNRQGLETQYFGPGTRLLVL.

This clone showed up just a few times. This chain links TRBV6-4 with TRBJ1-1; D is unresolved. The CDR3 covers 11 residues. V lost 5 bases, J lost 5 bases, and 6 bases lay in between. Germline CDR1 reads MRHNA; CDR2 reads SNTAGT. The CDR3: CASSLGTEAFF. In DNA form, the CDR3 reads TGTGCCAGCAGTCTGGGGACTGAAGCTTTCTTT.

This clone has only a few counts. The rearrangement joins TRBV7-9 to TRBJ2-3; TRBD1 or TRBD2 may be the D gene (5 bases each). The CDR3 runs to 16 residues. The V and J ends lost 0 bases and 7 bases respectively, with 17 bases between them. CDR1 SEHNR and CDR2 FQNEAQ come from the germline V gene (reference sequence). The CDR3 bases are TGTGCCAGCAGCTTAGCGATGGGGCCGGGGATGAATACGCAGTATTTT. Residues: CASSLAMGPGMNTQYF.

This chain joins TRBV15 and TRBJ1-2; 10 bases are a match to TRBD1. This CDR3 contains 14 residues. With 1 base clipped from V and 7 bases from J, the junction kept 3 bases outside the gene matches. Germline V gives CDR1 LNHNV, CDR2 YYDKDF (reference sequence). Here the CDR3 DNA reads TGTGCCACCAGCAGAGTGGACAGGGGGTTTGGCTACACCTTC. Translation gives CATSRVDRGFGYTF.

This clone was seen a handful of times. The genes are TRBV7-2 and TRBJ1-5, with D hard to call. Germline CDR1 reads SGHTA; CDR2 reads FQGNSA. The CDR3 runs to 15 residues. V lost 2 bases and J lost 1, with 9 bases in between. CDR3 coding DNA: TGTGCCAGCAGCTTACAAGGGTTAAGCAATCAGCCCCAGCATTTT. Its protein is CASSLQGLSNQPQHF.

This chain connects TRBV6-1 to TRBJ1-2, with D hard to call. V lost 4 bases and J lost 7, with 10 bases in between. CDR3 length: 12 residues. Germline V CDR1 and CDR2: MNHNS, SASEGT. CDR3 sequence: CASSGPGPGYTF. CDR3 bases: TGTGCCAGCAGTGGACCCGGACCTGGCTACACCTTC.

This clone was picked up many times. This sequence joins TRBV15 and TRBJ2-1; TRBD1 matches at 10 bases. V lost 1 base and J lost 6; bases outside the gene matches: 3. This CDR3 has 15 amino acids. Germline-derived CDR1 and CDR2 are LNHNV and YYDKDF (reference sequence). As DNA, the CDR3 is TGTGCCACCAGCAGAGCCTGGACAGGGGGCAATGAGCAGTTCTTC. Translation gives CATSRAWTGGNEQFF.

This clone was found many times. The V and J genes are TRBV19 and TRBJ2-6, with unresolved D. Germline CDR1 and CDR2: LNHDA and SQIVND (reference sequence). Trimming removed 6 bases at V and 0 bases at J, with 3 bases between. The CDR3 runs to 13 residues. The CDR3 reads CASRASGANVLTF. In nucleotides, the CDR3 is TGTGCCAGTAGGGCCTCTGGGGCCAACGTCCTGACTTTC.

This chain joins TRBV7-2 and TRBJ2-5; 11 positions agree with TRBD2. V lost 5 bases to trimming and J lost 7 bases; unmatched junction nucleotides: 9. The CDR3 is 15 residues long. CDR1 and CDR2 (germline): SGHTA, FQGNSA. The CDR3 DNA reads TGTGCCAGCAGCCTACTAGCGGGAGAATTTGGGACCCAGTACTTC. Translated, it gives CASSLLAGEFGTQYF.

At least ten counts were recorded for this clone. The CDR3 bases are TGTGCCAGCAGCACGGCGGGAGTTGGGTACAATGAGCAGTTCTTC. It is translated as CASSTAGVGYNEQFF. This chain uses TRBV5-4 with TRBJ2-1; 7 bases fit TRBD2. CDR1 is SGHNT, CDR2 YYREEE, per germline (reference sequence). V trimming: 4 bases; J trimming: 4 bases; junction bases outside the gene matches: 8. The CDR3 is made up of 15 amino acids.

This clone was recorded a few times. The CDR3 sequence: CASSSTGGDFAFF. CDR3 DNA: TGTGCCAGCAGCTCTACCGGGGGAGACTTCGCGTTCTTC. This chain joins TRBV5-6 and TRBJ2-1; TRBD2 is a possible D gene (6 bases). The length of the CDR3 is 13 residues. CDR1 is SGHDT and CDR2 is YYEEEE in the germline V gene. Trimming shortened V by 3 bases and J by 15 bases, and 19 bases separated the two germline ends.

The chain combines TRBV5-1 with TRBJ2-7, with D possibly TRBD1 on 6 matching bases. Germline V gene data show CDR1 as SGHRS and CDR2 as YFSETQ. V was cut by 0 bases and J by 0 bases, with 7 bases left in between. This CDR3 has 14 residues. The CDR3 region is CASSLGQASYEQYF. The CDR3 nucleotides read TGCGCCAGCAGCTTGGGACAGGCCTCCTACGAGCAGTACTTC.

There are a few counts of this clone. This sequence joins TRBV6-6 and TRBJ1-5; D ambiguous. This CDR3 has 13 amino acids. Per the germline V gene, CDR1 is MNHNY and CDR2 is SVGAGI (reference sequence). Trimming removed 6 bases from V and 4 bases from J, with 10 bases in between. The CDR3 sequence: CASSQYGNQPQHF. Written as DNA, the CDR3 is TGTGCCAGCAGCCAGTACGGGAATCAGCCCCAGCATTTT.

This clone was counted a few times. The chain combines TRBV19 with TRBJ2-7, with 11 bases that match TRBD2. This CDR3 has 16 residues. The germline V gene has CDR1 LNHDA and CDR2 SQIVND (reference sequence). J gave up 4 bases and V 3 bases, and 8 bases lay outside the gene matches. The CDR3 sequence is CASSIATSGVTYEQYF. The CDR3 region has the DNA TGTGCCAGTAGTATCGCGACTAGCGGGGTTACATACGAGCAGTACTTC.

This clone has at least ten counts. The rearrangement uses TRBV10-2 and TRBJ2-1, with a possible D match to TRBD1 (5 bases). The V gene lost 6 bases and the J gene lost 15 bases, with 15 bases spanning the gap. Germline assignment: CDR1 WSHSY and CDR2 SAAADI. This CDR3 has 11 amino acids. DNA of the CDR3: TGCGCCAGCAGGGGTCTCTACCAGGGGTTCTTC. Protein product: CASRGLYQGFF.

The chain has TRBV18 and TRBJ1-2; 11 nucleotides align to TRBD1. The germline CDR1 and CDR2 sequences are KGHSH and LQKENI. This CDR3 spans 15 amino acids. V shed 3 bases and J 6 bases; nucleotides not matched to a gene: 6. In DNA form, the CDR3 reads TGTGCCAGCTCACCCAGGACAGGGGGCGTCGATGGCTACACCTTC. Its protein is CASSPRTGGVDGYTF.

About this clone itself: The same CDR3 arises from other DNA sequences in this sample as well. V gene TRBV29-1 combines with J gene TRBJ2-7; the match to TRBD2 covers 8 bases. The V segment lost 4 bases and the J segment 0 bases; nucleotides outside the gene matches: 2. Looked up from germline, CDR1 is SQVTM and CDR2 is ANQGSEA. The CDR3 has 13 residues. The CDR3 region is CSVVAGSSYEQYF. CDR3 sequence (DNA): TGCAGCGTTGTAGCGGGGAGCTCCTACGAGCAGTACTTC.

This clone was recorded at least ten times. The chain joins TRBV5-6 to TRBJ2-6, with D unclear. V dropped 4 bases and J dropped 2 bases, with 7 bases sitting between them. Looked up from germline, CDR1 is SGHDT and CDR2 is YYEEEE. The CDR3 has 14 residues. The CDR3 nucleotides read TGTGCCAGCAGCCCCGCGACTGGGGCCAACGTCCTGACTTTC. Its protein product is CASSPATGANVLTF. Looking up the rest from reference TRBV5-6 and TRBJ2-6 gives the full variable domain: DAGVTQSPTHLIKTRGQQVTLRCSPKSGHDTVSWYQQALGQGPQFIFQYYEEEERQRGNFPDRFSGHQFPNYSSELNVNALLLGDSALYLCASSPATGANVLTFGAGSRLTVL.

This clone was detected many times. This chain connects TRBV10-3 to TRBJ2-2; tentative D call: TRBD2 (6 bases). CDR1 ENHRY and CDR2 SYGVKD come from the germline V gene. This CDR3 region has 14 residues. The ends were cut back, 8 bases at V and 4 bases at J, with 14 bases in the middle. The DNA of the CDR3 is TGTGCCATCGGGGAGACTAGTTTCACCGGGGAGCTGTTTTTT. Translated, it gives CAIGETSFTGELFF.

This chain connects TRBV9 to TRBJ2-1; 7 positions match TRBD2. The CDR3 totals 15 residues. Germline trimming cut 3 bases from V and 5 bases from J; bases unmatched to any gene: 8. Per the germline V gene, CDR1 is SGDLS and CDR2 is YYNGEE. CDR3 sequence reads: CASSAREGYNNEQFF. CDR3 coding DNA: TGTGCCAGCAGCGCTAGGGAGGGTTACAACAATGAGCAGTTCTTC.